Following are 14 T cell receptor beta chains from one sample sequenced in a study of OX40 agonist ivuxolimab in advanced cancers. Libraries were prepared through the immunoSEQ multiplex PCR assay. In its TCRdb copy, this immuneACCESS table keeps in-frame sequences only and misses some clones. Where compared with another copy, unresolved V genes explain less than half of these, and the others have no known cause. Here the sample has tens of thousands of clones; about 80% occur a single time. Clones ranked in the top ten supply 2% to 3% of the sample. This specimen consisted of CD4+ or CD8+ T cells sorted from blood, obtained in a trial of the OX40 agonist ivuxolimab. The receptors were gathered from an adult with an advanced solid tumor such as melanoma, head and neck, liver or kidney cancer.

This clone showed up just once. CDR3 DNA sequence: TGTGCCAGCAGCTTTGGATTCTCAGGAAAACAAGAGACCCAGTACTTC. It encodes CASSFGFSGKQETQYF. The chain couples TRBV7-9 to TRBJ2-5; D is unresolved. V dropped 3 bases and J dropped 2 bases, with 16 bases sitting between them. Germline V gene data show CDR1 as SEHNR and CDR2 as FQNEAQ (reference sequence). The CDR3 runs 16 residues.

V and J are TRBV4-2 and TRBJ2-7; D unresolved. Germline V gives CDR1 LGHNA, CDR2 YNFKEQ. The CDR3 contains 14 residues. Trimming shortened V by 5 bases and J by 0 bases, and 11 bases separated the two germline ends. CDR3 region: CASSLGLSSYEQYF. The CDR3 DNA sequence: TGTGCCAGCAGCTTGGGCCTGAGCTCCTACGAGCAGTACTTC.

The CDR3 sequence is CASSIGSSPLHF. The CDR3 DNA is TGTGCCAGTAGTATCGGCAGTTCACCCCTCCACTTT. This chain joins TRBV19 and TRBJ1-6, with D uncertain. In germline, CDR1 is LNHDA, CDR2 SQIVND (reference sequence). The CDR3 length is 12 residues. V lost 3 bases and J 9 bases, leaving 6 bases between the germline ends. The entire variable domain, with the rest obtained from reference TRBV19 and TRBJ1-6, is as follows: DGGITQSPKYLFRKEGQNVTLSCEQNLNHDAMYWYRQDPGQGLRLIYYSQIVNDFQKGDIAEGYSVSREKKESFPLTVTSAQKNPTAFYLCASSIGSSPLHFGNGTRLTVT.

V is TRBV5-4 and J is TRBJ2-1; D could derive from TRBD1 or TRBD2 (6 bases each). Germline CDR1 is SGHNT and CDR2 is YYREEE (reference sequence). The CDR3 has 15 residues. Trimming left V 4 bases short and J 8 bases short, with 19 bases between. In nucleotides, the CDR3 is TGTGCCAGCAGCGAGGGAGGACAGATATGGGATGAGCAGTTCTTC. Protein sequence: CASSEGGQIWDEQFF. The full variable domain, with the rest looked up from reference TRBV5-4 and TRBJ2-1, is ETGVTQSPTHLIKTRGQQVTLRCSSQSGHNTVSWYQQALGQGPQFIFQYYREEENGRGNFPPRFSGLQFPNYSSELNVNALELDDSALYLCASSEGGQIWDEQFFGPGTRLTVL.

J is TRBJ1-1 and V is TRBV27; D remains unclear. This CDR3 region has 14 residues. CDR1 and CDR2 (germline): MNHEY, SMNVEV (reference sequence). The V end lost 6 bases, the J end lost 2 bases, and 13 bases lay between the germline ends. This CDR3 reads CASSRNLGNTEAFF. The CDR3 DNA sequence: TGTGCCAGCAGCCGAAACCTTGGAAACACTGAAGCTTTCTTT.

The chain links TRBV7-9 to TRBJ2-3; TRBD1 matches at 9 bases. There are 16 residues in the CDR3. Germline V gene sequence: CDR1 SEHNR, CDR2 FQNEAQ (reference sequence). The V segment lost 7 bases and the J segment 2 bases; nucleotides outside the gene matches: 10. The DNA for the CDR3 is TGTGCCAGCACCAACTCGGGGGACAGGGTCACAGATACGCAGTATTTT. Translated, it gives CASTNSGDRVTDTQYF.

This clone was detected a few times. The rearrangement links TRBV5-1 to TRBJ1-5; TRBD1 is a possible D gene (6 bases). Germline V lookup: CDR1 SGHRS, CDR2 YFSETQ. There are 13 residues in the CDR3. V was shortened by 3 bases and J by 6 bases, with 10 bases between the two germline ends. The CDR3 region has the DNA TGCGCCAGCAGCTCCAGGGGTGGTCAGCCCCAGCATTTT. The encoded protein is CASSSRGGQPQHF. Using reference TRBV5-1 and TRBJ1-5 for the parts outside the CDR3, the full variable domain is KAGVTQTPRYLIKTRGQQVTLSCSPISGHRSVSWYQQTPGQGLQFLFEYFSETQRNKGNFPGRFSGRQFSNSRSEMNVSTLELGDSALYLCASSSRGGQPQHFGDGTRLSIL.

The chain carries TRBV9 and TRBJ2-1; D is unclear. The germline V gene has CDR1 SGDLS and CDR2 YYNGEE. The CDR3 totals 15 residues. V dropped 3 bases and J dropped 0 bases, with 10 bases sitting between them. This chain's CDR3 is CASSARWGSYNEQFF. In DNA form, the CDR3 reads TGTGCCAGCAGCGCCCGCTGGGGCTCCTACAATGAGCAGTTCTTC. The full variable domain, with the rest looked up from reference TRBV9 and TRBJ2-1, is DSGVTQTPKHLITATGQRVTLRCSPRSGDLSVYWYQQSLDQGLQFLIQYYNGEERAKGNILERFSAQQFPDLHSELNLSSLELGDSALYFCASSARWGSYNEQFFGPGTRLTVL.

This sequence joins TRBV18 and TRBJ1-1; D gene ambiguous. The V gene's germline CDR1 is KGHSH and CDR2 LQKENI. The CDR3 runs 14 residues. The germline V and J ends were trimmed by 4 bases and 1 base, with 10 bases remaining between them. The CDR3 is CASSQGEGNTEAFF. The CDR3 DNA sequence: TGTGCCAGCTCACAGGGAGAGGGGAACACTGAAGCTTTCTTT.

This clone was recorded only once. The rearrangement links TRBV7-9 to TRBJ2-3; D is unresolved. CDR1 SEHNR and CDR2 FQNEAQ come from the germline V gene (reference sequence). The CDR3 extends over 16 amino acids. Trimming took 1 base from V and 5 from J, leaving 16 bases between them. The CDR3 DNA is TGTGCCAGCAGCTTAGAAGTCTTCCGAGTGCAAGATACGCAGTATTTT. Translation: CASSLEVFRVQDTQYF.

The genes are TRBV5-4 and TRBJ1-1, with 7 bases matching TRBD1. V lost 2 bases, J lost 10 bases, and 17 bases stayed unmatched. This CDR3 comprises 16 residues. Germline V gene sequence: CDR1 SGHNT, CDR2 YYREEE (reference sequence). CDR3 region: CASSFGLGGEILSAFF. The CDR3 coding sequence is TGTGCCAGCAGCTTTGGGCTAGGGGGCGAAATCCTTTCAGCTTTCTTT. The full variable domain, completed using reference TRBV5-4 and TRBJ1-1, is ETGVTQSPTHLIKTRGQQVTLRCSSQSGHNTVSWYQQALGQGPQFIFQYYREEENGRGNFPPRFSGLQFPNYSSELNVNALELDDSALYLCASSFGLGGEILSAFFGQGTRLTVV.

The J gene is TRBJ2-3, the V gene TRBV11-2; no clear D. The CDR3 is made up of 14 amino acids. The germline V and J ends were trimmed by 0 bases and 4 bases, with 8 bases remaining between them. Germline V CDR1 and CDR2: SGHAT, FQNNGV. CDR3: CASSLEATSDTQYF. The CDR3 bases are TGTGCCAGCAGCTTAGAGGCAACCTCAGATACGCAGTATTTT.

The V call is TRBV11-2, the J call TRBJ1-1, with TRBD1 as a possible D gene (5 bases). The CDR3 consists of 16 residues. Trimming took off 5 bases at V and 0 bases at J, with 16 bases between the two ends. Germline V gene lookup returns CDR1 SGHAT and CDR2 FQNNGV. Here the CDR3 reads CASSPANPTVNTEAFF. CDR3 bases: TGTGCCAGCAGCCCCGCAAACCCGACAGTGAACACTGAAGCTTTCTTT.

V and J are TRBV7-9 and TRBJ2-5, with unresolved D. The CDR3 sequence is 13 residues long. The V gene's germline CDR1 is SEHNR and CDR2 FQNEAQ (reference sequence). V was clipped by 7 bases and J by 0 bases, with 9 bases between them. CDR3 region: CASTTGNQETQYF. The CDR3 DNA follows: TGTGCCAGCACGACGGGTAACCAAGAGACCCAGTACTTC.